This entry lists 10 T cell receptor beta chains sequenced from one sample in a study of blood T cell repertoires in COVID-19. Produced via immunoSEQ multiplex PCR; TCRdb's table is partial and in-frame only. The data hold roughly 190,000 clones, with about 85% observed a single time. What was sequenced was PBMCs or T cells enriched from blood (not recorded which). The source of these receptors is a woman aged 40 to 50 in a cohort exposed to, infected with or recovered from COVID-19 (not recorded which).

V and J are TRBV19 and TRBJ2-2; no clear D gene. The ends were cut back, 5 bases at V and 0 bases at J, with 7 bases in the middle. The CDR3 runs 14 residues. From germline, CDR1 is LNHDA and CDR2 SQIVND (reference sequence). The CDR3 loop is CASSVVANTGELFF. Written as DNA, the CDR3 is TGTGCCAGTAGTGTAGTCGCGAACACCGGGGAGCTGTTTTTT.

The chain carries TRBV11-3 and TRBJ1-1; TRBD1 agrees at 10 bases. CDR1 SGHNT and CDR2 YENEEA come from the germline V gene. The CDR3 contains 16 residues. The V gene end was trimmed by 5 bases and the J gene end by 0 bases; junction bases not matched to a gene: 6. The CDR3, as DNA: TGTGCCAGCAGCGGGGGGACAGGGGTGATGAACACTGAAGCTTTCTTT. As protein: CASSGGTGVMNTEAFF.

This clone appeared once. The chain combines TRBV14 with TRBJ2-7; 9 bases align to TRBD1. The CDR3 has 15 residues. V was pared by 6 bases and J by 0 bases, with 6 bases of the junction left unmatched. The germline CDR1 and CDR2 sequences are SGHDN and FVKESK. CDR3 DNA sequence: TGTGCCAGCAGTCGGGACAGGGCGAGCTCCTACGAGCAGTACTTC. Its protein product is CASSRDRASSYEQYF.

This clone appeared a single time. The V call is TRBV4-1, the J call TRBJ1-6; no reliable D call. V lost 4 bases, J lost 7 bases, and 11 bases lay in between. The length of the CDR3 is 14 residues. Germline V gives CDR1 MGHRA, CDR2 YSYEKL. CDR3 region: CASSLFGGNSPLHF. In DNA, the CDR3 is TGCGCCAGCAGCCTTTTCGGAGGGAATTCACCCCTCCACTTT.

The chain carries TRBV7-9 and TRBJ1-3, with D unclear. This CDR3 is 14 amino acids long. V shed 5 bases and J shed 7 bases, with 15 bases lying between them. Germline CDR1 is SEHNR and CDR2 is FQNEAQ (reference sequence). The CDR3 sequence: CASSLSRERNTIYF. DNA of the CDR3: TGTGCCAGCAGCCTAAGTCGGGAACGCAACACCATATATTTT. Full variable domain (remainder filled in from reference TRBV7-9 and TRBJ1-3): DTGVSQNPRHKITKRGQNVTFRCDPISEHNRLYWYRQTLGQGPEFLTYFQNEAQLEKSRLLSDRFSAERPKGSFSTLEIQRTEQGDSAMYLCASSLSRERNTIYFGEGSWLTVV.

The chain joins TRBV15 to TRBJ1-2, with 7 bases fitting TRBD1. The trim removed 2 bases at V and 4 bases at J, leaving 7 bases unmatched. Germline CDR1 reads LNHNV; CDR2 reads YYDKDF (reference sequence). This CDR3 contains 15 residues. CDR3 coding DNA: TGTGCCACCAGCAGATCCTTGCAGGGGGTCTATGGCTACACCTTC. Protein sequence: CATSRSLQGVYGYTF. The full variable domain, rest sourced from reference TRBV15 and TRBJ1-2, is DAMVIQNPRYQVTQFGKPVTLSCSQTLNHNVMYWYQQKSSQAPKLLFHYYDKDFNNEADTPDNFQSRRPNTSFCFLDIRSPGLGDTAMYLCATSRSLQGVYGYTFGSGTRLTVV.

The chain couples TRBV28 to TRBJ1-3; D gene ambiguous. Trimming shortened V by 5 bases and J by 1 base, and 15 bases separated the two germline ends. The germline V gene has CDR1 MDHEN and CDR2 SYDVKM. This CDR3 comprises 16 residues. The CDR3 bases are TGTGCCAGCAGTCCCATTCCCGCGAGGTCTGGAAACACCATATATTTT. Its translation is CASSPIPARSGNTIYF.

The genes are TRBV10-3 and TRBJ2-7; 9 bases line up with TRBD2. This CDR3 contains 15 residues. Trimming removed 0 bases from V and 3 bases from J; junction bases left unmatched: 3. Germline CDR1 is ENHRY and CDR2 is SYGVKD. The CDR3 nucleotides are TGTGCCATCAGTGAGTCGATAGCGGGAGTCTACGAGCAGTACTTC. It encodes CAISESIAGVYEQYF.

The chain has TRBV29-1 and TRBJ1-1; 7 nucleotides line up with TRBD1. CDR1 is SQVTM and CDR2 is ANQGSEA in the germline V gene. The CDR3 covers 13 residues. V trimming: 7 bases; J trimming: 5 bases; junction bases outside the gene matches: 10. This chain's CDR3 is CSAGWQGDTEAFF. Written as DNA, the CDR3 is TGCAGCGCCGGCTGGCAGGGGGATACTGAAGCTTTCTTT. Complete variable domain (other parts from reference TRBV29-1 and TRBJ1-1): SAVISQKPSRDICQRGTSLTIQCQVDSQVTMMFWYRQQPGQSLTLIATANQGSEATYESGFVIDKFPISRPNLTFSTLTVSNMSPEDSSIYLCSAGWQGDTEAFFGQGTRLTVV.

This chain joins TRBV20-1 and TRBJ2-3; 9 bases are shared with TRBD2. Germline V lookup: CDR1 DFQATT, CDR2 SNEGSKA (reference sequence). The CDR3 is 17 residues long. Losses at the gene ends were 3 bases for V and 0 bases for J; bases not matched to a gene: 10. CDR3 bases: TGCAGTGCTAGTTTCAGCGGGGGGCTTACTAGCACAGATACGCAGTATTTT. Its translation: CSASFSGGLTSTDTQYF.